The subject of this entry is one T cell receptor (beta chain). The CDR3 spans 15 residues. From germline, CDR1 is LGHNT and CDR2 FRNRAP. Trimming stripped 7 bases from V and 5 bases from J, with 20 bases between. The data were obtained in a study of blood T cells in healthy people across ages. It was with a sample-barcoded 5' primer and a J-beta primer mix that a second PCR of roughly 6 to 12 cycles was run. A template-switch adaptor containing 12 random nucleotides labeled each cDNA molecule. One entry per CDR3 protein, called by TCRdb with MiXCR from the 5' RACE reads. The table records 1.5 million to 2 million distinct CDR3 sequences, roughly two fifths of them present only once.

The sequencing sample was made of blood. The sequence derives from a human donor in good health. The chain couples TRBV12-5 to TRBJ1-1; D ambiguous. Here the CDR3 reads CASAFFAVGRTEAFF. The CDR3 coding sequence is TGTGCTAGTGCCTTTTTTGCGGTCGGGAGGACTGAAGCTTTCTTT. Combining the CDR3 with reference TRBV12-5 and TRBJ1-1 gives the whole variable domain DARVTQTPRHKVTEMGQEVTMRCQPILGHNTVFWYRQTMMQGLELLAYFRNRAPLDDSGMPKDRFSAEMPDATLATLKIQPSEPRDSAVYFCASAFFAVGRTEAFFGQGTRLTVV.